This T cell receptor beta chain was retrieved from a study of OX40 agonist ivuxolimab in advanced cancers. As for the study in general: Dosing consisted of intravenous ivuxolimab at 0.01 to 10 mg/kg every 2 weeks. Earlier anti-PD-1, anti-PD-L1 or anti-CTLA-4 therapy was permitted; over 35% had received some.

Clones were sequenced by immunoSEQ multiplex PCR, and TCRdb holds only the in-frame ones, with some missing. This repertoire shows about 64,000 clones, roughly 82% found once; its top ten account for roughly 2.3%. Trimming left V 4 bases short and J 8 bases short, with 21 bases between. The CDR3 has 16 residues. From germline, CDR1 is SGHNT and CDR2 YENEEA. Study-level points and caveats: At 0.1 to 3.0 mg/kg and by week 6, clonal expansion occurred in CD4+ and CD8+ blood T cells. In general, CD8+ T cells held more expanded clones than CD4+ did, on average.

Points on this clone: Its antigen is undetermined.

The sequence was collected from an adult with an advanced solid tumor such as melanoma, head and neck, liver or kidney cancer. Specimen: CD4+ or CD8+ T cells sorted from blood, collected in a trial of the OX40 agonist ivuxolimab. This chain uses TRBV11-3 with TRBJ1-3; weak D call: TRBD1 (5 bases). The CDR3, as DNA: TGTGCCAGCAGCTCTGGTGTAACGGGGCCCGGAGACACCATATATTTT. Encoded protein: CASSSGVTGPGDTIYF.